The present T cell receptor (beta chain) was sequenced within a study of T cells in Graves' hyperthyroidism and ophthalmopathy. The overall study: It was at initial diagnosis, before any treatment, that peripheral blood was collected.

Worth noting for this clonotype: What it binds is not known.

Overall study results and limits: A model of 13 V-J pairs discriminated ophthalmopathy from stable hyperthyroidism.

Patients counted as stable if ophthalmopathy did not develop within 18 months. Exclusion of patients followed from uncontrolled infection, other autoimmune disease, pregnancy or lactation. Amplified regions were TCR beta CDR3 sequences from RNA transcripts. TCR CDR3 underwent first-round RT-PCR with the HTBI primer set. TCRdb called the multiplex PCR reads again in MiXCR, with one record for every CDR3 protein. The profile covers about 350,000 distinct CDR3 sequences, with around 13% appearing a single time and about 26% taken by the ten largest. Source material: blood. The sequence derives from a young woman with Graves' hyperthyroidism.

The CDR3 region has the DNA TGCAGTGCTAGCTATAGCGAGGGATACAATGAGCAGTTCTTC. Its protein product is CSASYSEGYNEQFF. The chain employs TRBV20-1 and TRBJ2-1, with D possibly being TRBD2 (5 bases). The CDR3 has 14 amino acids. V was cut by 3 bases and J by 4 bases, with 13 bases left in between. CDR1 is DFQATT and CDR2 is SNEGSKA in the germline V gene (reference sequence).